The sequence of this T cell receptor (beta chain) was determined in a study of blood T cell repertoires in COVID-19. Across the study: Whether acute or convalescent, the COVID-19 samples came from the United States, Italy and Spain. Sample material is recorded as cDNA or gDNA derived from T cells, B-cell-depleted T cells, or PBMCs.

The CDR3 runs 18 residues. Unmatched junction bases numbered 12, after V lost 5 bases and J lost 0 bases. Per germline, CDR1 WNHNN and CDR2 SYGVQD (reference sequence). A Seattle source enrolled patients during active infection and followed them longitudinally. As handled by the study authors: The assay estimated nucleated cells by amplifying reference gene primers. Here immunoSEQ multiplex PCR was the method, and the copy in TCRdb shows in-frame clones only, minus some. D and trimming were read from the DNA, whereas the V and J calls and clone size are those reported in that table. The sample holds approximately 290,000 clones; roughly 90% are singletons and the top ten take over 8.5%. This clone was observed once.

The genes are TRBV10-1 and TRBJ2-3; 9 bases fit TRBD2. The TCR comes from a woman in her thirties with COVID-19, enrolled during active disease. The source material was peripheral blood. CDR3 residues: CASSPAAGGGASTDTQYF. Written as DNA, the CDR3 is TGCGCCAGCAGTCCCGCGGCAGGCGGGGGGGCTAGCACAGATACGCAGTATTTT.